These 10 T cell receptor beta chains were all obtained from the same sample, sequenced in a study of graft-versus-host responses after intestinal transplantation. TCRdb's table, derived via immunoSEQ multiplex PCR, lists solely in-frame clones and lacks some. The sample lists tens of thousands of clones; roughly 94% were seen once. The sequencing used PBMCs, collected 156 days after intestinal transplant. These receptors were collected from a human patient who received an intestinal transplant, so some T cells may come from the graft donor.

This clone was counted between two and nine times. The V call is TRBV7-2, the J call TRBJ2-5, with D unresolved. The CDR3 consists of 15 residues. Trimming stripped 4 bases from V and 5 bases from J, with 17 bases between. Germline V gene sequence: CDR1 SGHTA, CDR2 FQGNSA. The CDR3 sequence is CASSSSGWGGETQYF. DNA of the CDR3: TGTGCCAGCAGCTCATCCGGCTGGGGTGGCGAGACCCAGTACTTC.

The chain uses TRBV6-5 and TRBJ2-1; 10 nucleotides line up with TRBD2. The J segment lost 7 bases and the V segment lost 2 bases, leaving 5 bases of the junction unmatched. Germline V lookup: CDR1 MNHEY, CDR2 SVGAGI. This CDR3 contains 15 residues. CDR3 amino acids: CASSYGGLAPNEQFF. CDR3 bases: TGTGCCAGCAGTTACGGGGGACTAGCGCCGAATGAGCAGTTCTTC.

The chain links TRBV5-6 to TRBJ2-1; 11 bases map to TRBD2. With 0 bases clipped from V and 3 bases from J, the junction kept 2 bases outside the gene matches. CDR1 and CDR2 from the germline V gene are SGHDT and YYEEEE. The CDR3 loop spans 16 amino acids. Here the CDR3 DNA reads TGTGCCAGCAGCTTGGGACTAGCGGGGTACTACAATGAGCAGTTCTTC. As protein: CASSLGLAGYYNEQFF.

The gene calls are TRBV19 and TRBJ2-5; a weak D match, TRBD2 (6 bases). The CDR3 runs to 15 residues. CDR1 LNHDA and CDR2 SQIVND come from the germline V gene (reference sequence). V shed 7 bases and J shed 5 bases, with 20 bases lying between them. The CDR3 DNA reads as TGTGCCAGTACCCTCGGGCGCGGGGCAGGGGAGACCCAGTACTTC. This encodes CASTLGRGAGETQYF.

This rearrangement joins TRBV15 to TRBJ1-2; 7 bases align to TRBD1. The CDR3 runs 14 residues. V shed 4 bases, J shed 4 bases, and the junction held 6 bases outside the gene matches. CDR1 is LNHNV, CDR2 YYDKDF, per germline (reference sequence). The CDR3 bases are TGTGCCACCAGCATTCCCGGGACAGTCTATGGCTACACCTTC. Amino acids: CATSIPGTVYGYTF. The full variable domain, with the rest looked up from reference TRBV15 and TRBJ1-2, is DAMVIQNPRYQVTQFGKPVTLSCSQTLNHNVMYWYQQKSSQAPKLLFHYYDKDFNNEADTPDNFQSRRPNTSFCFLDIRSPGLGDTAMYLCATSIPGTVYGYTFGSGTRLTVV.

This sequence joins TRBV5-4 and TRBJ2-3; 15 bases agree with TRBD2. Germline V gene lookup returns CDR1 SGHNT and CDR2 YYREEE (reference sequence). The CDR3 totals 14 residues. Trimming cost V 4 bases and J 6 bases; bases outside gene matches: 0. In DNA, the CDR3 is TGTGCCAGCAGCGGGACTAGCGGGGGGGATACGCAGTATTTT. Amino acids: CASSGTSGGDTQYF.

The V and J genes are TRBV9 and TRBJ1-1; D ambiguous. The germline gives CDR1 SGDLS, CDR2 YYNGEE. This CDR3 contains 13 residues. V dropped 1 base and J dropped 3 bases, with 7 bases sitting between them. The CDR3 here is CASSVFGHTEAFF. The CDR3 coding sequence is TGTGCCAGCAGCGTATTTGGTCACACTGAAGCTTTCTTT.

This rearrangement joins TRBV6-1 to TRBJ2-7; D unresolved. The CDR3 loop spans 12 amino acids. V lost 5 bases, J lost 7 bases, and 12 bases lay in between. Germline V CDR1 and CDR2: MNHNS, SASEGT. CDR3 bases: TGTGCCAGCAGTTTAACCGGGTGGGAGCAGTACTTC. It specifies CASSLTGWEQYF.

J is TRBJ2-1 and V is TRBV11-2; D gene uncertain. Trimming pared 1 base from V and 6 bases from J, leaving 13 bases between. This CDR3 spans 15 amino acids. Germline values: CDR1 SGHAT, CDR2 FQNNGV. DNA for the CDR3: TGTGCCAGCAGCTTAGGGCCCCACCTAGGCAATGAGCAGTTCTTC. It encodes CASSLGPHLGNEQFF.

This clone was observed once. The chain uses TRBV21-1 and TRBJ2-4; TRBD2 is the table's D call and was not checked against the DNA. TRBV21-1 is reported as a pseudogene. The CDR3 totals 18 residues. The CDR3 DNA follows: TGTGCCAGCAGCAAAGAGTGCGGGAGGGCCGGGGCCAAAAACATTCAGTACTTC. This codes for CASSKECGRAGAKNIQYF.